One and the same sample provided the 5 T cell receptor beta chains below, sequenced in a study of glioma-infiltrating T cells. The iRepertoire nested amplicon-rescue multiplex PCR amplified TCR alpha and beta CDR3s from RNA. One entry per CDR3 protein results from TCRdb running MiXCR on the multiplex PCR reads. The sample includes fewer than 55,000 distinct CDR3 sequences, more than 20% of them seen just once. Sequencing used glioma tissue, nonneoplastic brain tissue, or PBMCs (not recorded which). The receptors stem from a human donor with low-grade glioma or glioblastoma, undergoing nonglioma brain surgery, or in good health (not recorded which).

Many counts were recorded for this clonotype. The genes are TRBV5-1 and TRBJ1-3; maybe TRBD1 (6 bases). The germline V gene encodes CDR1 SGHRS and CDR2 YFSETQ. V lost 5 bases and J 0 bases, leaving 9 bases between the germline ends. The CDR3 has 14 residues. The CDR3 DNA is TGCGCCAGCAGGGACAGCAGCTCTGGAAACACCATATATTTT. Protein: CASRDSSSGNTIYF.

In this sample, this clonotype turned up many times. This chain joins TRBV7-2 and TRBJ2-3, with D possibly TRBD2 on 6 matching bases. Between the trimmed V and J ends, which lost 6 bases and 0 bases, there was a span of 10 bases. This CDR3 has 14 residues. The germline V gene has CDR1 SGHTA and CDR2 FQGNSA. The CDR3 nucleotides read TGTGCCAGCAGGCCCGGGAGAAGCACAGATACGCAGTATTTT. It codes for CASRPGRSTDTQYF.

The V call is TRBV9, the J call TRBJ2-3, with D hard to call. The CDR3 consists of 12 residues. V lost 1 base and J lost 5, with 5 bases in between. CDR1 and CDR2 from the germline V gene are SGDLS and YYNGEE. The DNA for the CDR3 is TGTGCCAGCAGCGTAACGGAAGATACGCAGTATTTT. Its translation is CASSVTEDTQYF. The variable domain in full, with the rest retrieved from reference TRBV9 and TRBJ2-3, is DSGVTQTPKHLITATGQRVTLRCSPRSGDLSVYWYQQSLDQGLQFLIQYYNGEERAKGNILERFSAQQFPDLHSELNLSSLELGDSALYFCASSVTEDTQYFGPGTRLTVL.

As regards this clonotype: A read error may be the cause here, since a much bigger clone is one base away. The chain has TRBV7-2 and TRBJ2-1; D unclear. The CDR3 sequence is 15 residues long. V lost 4 bases, J lost 0 bases, and 10 bases lay in between. CDR1 SGHTA and CDR2 FQGNSA come from the germline V gene. The CDR3 sequence: CTSSSRPSSYNEQFF. Here the CDR3 DNA reads TGTACCAGCAGCTCACGACCTAGCTCCTACAATGAGCAGTTCTTC. The full variable domain, rest sourced from reference TRBV7-2 and TRBJ2-1, is GAGVSQSPSNKVTEKGKDVELRCDPISGHTALYWYRQSLGQGLEFLIYFQGNSAPDKSGLPSDRFSAERTGGSVSTLTIQRTQQEDSAVYLCTSSSRPSSYNEQFFGPGTRLTVL.

The chain has TRBV5-5 and TRBJ1-1, with 11 bases that match TRBD1. The junction had 4 bases not matched to a gene; V was cut back by 3 bases and J by 0 bases. This CDR3 contains 16 residues. The V gene's germline CDR1 is SGHKS and CDR2 YYEKEE (reference sequence). The CDR3 protein is CASSSRTGGVNTEAFF. CDR3 sequence (DNA): TGTGCCAGCAGCTCCAGGACAGGGGGCGTGAACACTGAAGCTTTCTTT.